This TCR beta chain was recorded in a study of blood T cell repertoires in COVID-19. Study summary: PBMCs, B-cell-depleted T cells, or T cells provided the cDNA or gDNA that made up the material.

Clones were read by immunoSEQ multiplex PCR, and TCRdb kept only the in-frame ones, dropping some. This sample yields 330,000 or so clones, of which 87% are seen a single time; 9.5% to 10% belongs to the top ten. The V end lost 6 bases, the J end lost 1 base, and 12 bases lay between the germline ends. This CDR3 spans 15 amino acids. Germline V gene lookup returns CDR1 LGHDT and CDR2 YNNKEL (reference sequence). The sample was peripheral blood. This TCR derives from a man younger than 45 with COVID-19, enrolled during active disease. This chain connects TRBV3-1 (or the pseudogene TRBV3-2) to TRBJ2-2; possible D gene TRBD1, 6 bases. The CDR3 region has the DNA TGTGCCAGCAGATTGGGGGCAGGGAACACCGGGGAGCTGTTTTTT. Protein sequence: CASRLGAGNTGELFF.